These 31 T cell receptor beta chains originate from one sample sequenced in a study of shared clonotypes between healthy human individuals (dated by TCRdb to between 2020 and 2021). Library preparation was by the immunoSEQ multiplex PCR assay. TCRdb obtained this table from immuneACCESS and retained in-frame rearrangements with V and J assigned. These tables miss some clones; where compared with another copy, unresolved V genes account for less than half of the shortfall, and the remainder is unexplained. The sample includes hundreds of thousands of clones, with 74% observed a single time. The ten biggest clones cover approximately 1.8% of the sample. The sample comprised memory CD4+ T cells sorted from blood. Read against the paper, the sample's cell subset or site label means: CD45RA-negative fraction. Source of these receptors: a woman in her twenties or thirties in good health.

The chain is built from TRBV4-1 and TRBJ2-1; D gene ambiguous. CDR3 length: 15 amino acids. V was cut by 6 bases and J by 4 bases, with 16 bases left in between. The V gene's germline CDR1 is MGHRA and CDR2 YSYEKL. DNA for the CDR3: TGCGCCAGCAGTCCAAAGGAACAAGGATACAATGAGCAGTTCTTC. It is translated as CASSPKEQGYNEQFF.

The chain recombines TRBV5-1 with TRBJ2-1; 8 nucleotides match TRBD2. J was trimmed by 5 bases and V by 5 bases; bases with no gene match: 6. Germline CDR1 reads SGHRS; CDR2 reads YFSETQ. CDR3 length equals 14 residues. CDR3 sequence: CASRLTSDNNEQFF. CDR3 nucleotides: TGCGCCAGCAGGCTGACTAGCGATAACAATGAGCAGTTCTTC.

The chain joins TRBV10-1 to TRBJ2-3; no definite D call. Trimming shortened V by 3 bases and J by 4 bases, and 17 bases separated the two germline ends. Per the germline V gene, CDR1 is WNHNN and CDR2 is SYGVQD (reference sequence). The length of the CDR3 is 16 residues. DNA of the CDR3: TGCGCCAGCAGTGAAAACCACCCCCGATTTTCAGATACGCAGTATTTT. Translation: CASSENHPRFSDTQYF.

V and J are TRBV7-2 and TRBJ1-1, with D possibly being TRBD1 (5 bases). The CDR3 consists of 15 residues. V lost 2 bases to trimming and J lost 1 base, with 11 bases between them. Germline V gene sequence: CDR1 SGHTA, CDR2 FQGNSA. CDR3 in amino acids: CASSLNPGRNTEAFF. The CDR3 coding sequence is TGTGCCAGCAGCTTAAATCCAGGGAGGAACACTGAAGCTTTCTTT. Drawing the rest from reference TRBV7-2 and TRBJ1-1, the complete variable domain is GAGVSQSPSNKVTEKGKDVELRCDPISGHTALYWYRQSLGQGLEFLIYFQGNSAPDKSGLPSDRFSAERTGGSVSTLTIQRTQQEDSAVYLCASSLNPGRNTEAFFGQGTRLTVV.

Note on this clone: The sample has other DNA sequences that encode this CDR3 too. The chain is built from TRBV18 and TRBJ1-2; D may be TRBD1 (6 bases). CDR3 length: 14 residues. The V gene lost 3 bases and the J gene lost 4 bases, with 12 bases spanning the gap. Germline V gene lookup returns CDR1 KGHSH and CDR2 LQKENI. CDR3 coding DNA: TGTGCCAGCTCACCGCGACAGGAGAGCTATGGCTACACCTTC. As protein: CASSPRQESYGYTF.

For this clone: Mismatch with germline at one junction end may stem from a read error. This chain uses TRBV4-2 with TRBJ2-1; 11 nucleotides agree with TRBD2. The CDR3 length is 14 residues. The germline gives CDR1 LGHNA, CDR2 YNFKEQ. The CDR3 DNA is TGTGCCAGCAGCCCTCGACTAGCGGGGTCCTTATCGGTCTTC. As protein: CASSPRLAGSLSVF.

The chain links TRBV28 to TRBJ1-2, with unresolved D. Germline V gene sequence: CDR1 MDHEN, CDR2 SYDVKM. Between the trimmed V and J ends, which lost 5 bases and 4 bases, there was a span of 8 bases. CDR3 size: 12 residues. The CDR3 spells CASSEGTYGYTF. The CDR3 nucleotides read TGTGCCAGCAGTGAAGGTACCTATGGCTACACCTTC.

The chain combines TRBV5-1 with TRBJ2-5; D possibly corresponds to TRBD2 (5 bases). The V gene's germline CDR1 is SGHRS and CDR2 YFSETQ. The V gene lost 0 bases and the J gene lost 2 bases, with 11 bases spanning the gap. This CDR3 has 15 amino acids. CDR3 protein: CASSLVPSIQETQYF. The CDR3 DNA sequence: TGCGCCAGCAGCTTGGTGCCTAGCATACAAGAGACCCAGTACTTC.

The chain is built from TRBV9 and TRBJ2-3, with 7 bases fitting TRBD2. Per the germline V gene, CDR1 is SGDLS and CDR2 is YYNGEE. After removal of 0 bases from V and 5 bases from J, the junction contained 6 bases not matched to a gene. This CDR3 comprises 15 residues. The CDR3 bases are TGTGCCAGCAGCGTAGTAGCGGGTGGGATAGATACGCAGTATTTT. Amino acid sequence: CASSVVAGGIDTQYF.

The chain uses TRBV5-4 and TRBJ2-1, with D possibly TRBD2 on 6 matching bases. Trimming cost V 4 bases and J 2 bases, with 13 bases left between them. Germline lookup yields CDR1 SGHNT and CDR2 YYREEE (reference sequence). The CDR3 has 15 residues. In DNA form, the CDR3 reads TGTGCCAGCAGCCGCTCTAGCGAAGCCTACAATGAGCAGTTCTTC. Translation: CASSRSSEAYNEQFF.

The genes are TRBV5-1 and TRBJ2-3; a possible D gene is TRBD2 (6 bases). V was trimmed by 4 bases and J by 2 bases, leaving 11 bases between them. Germline V gene data show CDR1 as SGHRS and CDR2 as YFSETQ. The CDR3 totals 14 residues. The CDR3 DNA is TGCGCCAGCAGCCCCCGGAGGGACACAGATACGCAGTATTTT. Translation: CASSPRRDTDTQYF.

The V call is TRBV7-2, the J call TRBJ2-1; D unresolved. Trimming stripped 5 bases from V and 7 bases from J, with 15 bases between. CDR1 and CDR2 from the germline V gene are SGHTA and FQGNSA. The CDR3 is 14 amino acids. The CDR3 coding sequence is TGTGCCAGCAGCCCATCAGGACCGACTAATGAGCAGTTCTTC. Protein product: CASSPSGPTNEQFF.

This clone was observed a single time. The chain joins TRBV27 to TRBJ2-1; D not resolved. This CDR3 comprises 12 residues. Trimming removed 7 bases from V and 1 base from J, with 5 bases in between. Germline lookup yields CDR1 MNHEY and CDR2 SMNVEV (reference sequence). The CDR3 DNA is TGTGCCAGCAAAAGGTCCTACAATGAGCAGTTCTTC. The encoded protein is CASKRSYNEQFF.

This chain connects TRBV27 to TRBJ2-7; tentatively, D is TRBD1 or TRBD2 (5 bases each). CDR1 is MNHEY, CDR2 SMNVEV, per germline (reference sequence). V lost 2 bases to trimming and J lost 3 bases, with 8 bases between them. The CDR3 contains 13 residues. The CDR3 DNA sequence: TGTGCCAGCAGTTTAGGTGGGGGCTACGAGCAGTACTTC. As protein: CASSLGGGYEQYF.

This chain connects TRBV27 to TRBJ2-5, with TRBD2 as a possible D gene (5 bases). Germline V gene lookup returns CDR1 MNHEY and CDR2 SMNVEV (reference sequence). Trimming shortened V by 3 bases and J by 4 bases, and 12 bases separated the two germline ends. There are 14 residues in the CDR3. The chain's CDR3 is CASSFLANLETQYF. DNA of the CDR3: TGTGCCAGCAGTTTCCTAGCCAATTTAGAGACCCAGTACTTC.

The rearrangement uses TRBV2 and TRBJ1-2; maybe TRBD1 (5 bases). Germline values: CDR1 SNHLY, CDR2 FYNNEI. This CDR3 comprises 14 residues. The ends were cut back, 1 base at V and 4 bases at J, with 10 bases in the middle. CDR3 in amino acids: CASSEGLGGYGYTF. The CDR3 DNA sequence: TGTGCCAGCAGTGAAGGTCTGGGGGGCTATGGCTACACCTTC.

The genes are TRBV2 and TRBJ1-5; D is ambiguous. Germline V gene sequence: CDR1 SNHLY, CDR2 FYNNEI. CDR3 length equals 13 residues. Trimming stripped 3 bases from V and 6 bases from J, with 9 bases between. The CDR3 coding sequence is TGTGCCAGCAGTGAGGTGGAGAGTCAGCCCCAGCATTTT. Translated, it gives CASSEVESQPQHF.

This clone appeared a few times. The identical CDR3 is also encoded by other nucleotide sequences in the sample. The chain employs TRBV18 and TRBJ2-5, with a weak D call TRBD2 (6 bases). This CDR3 is built from 13 residues. Germline values: CDR1 KGHSH, CDR2 LQKENI. Trimming shortened V by 6 bases and J by 5 bases, and 13 bases separated the two germline ends. CDR3 in amino acids: CASSPGAGETQYF. The CDR3 DNA reads TGTGCCAGCTCGCCGGGAGCCGGTGAGACCCAGTACTTC.

The V call is TRBV29-1, the J call TRBJ2-5; D is perhaps TRBD1 (6 bases). The CDR3 covers 12 residues. Germline V gene sequence: CDR1 SQVTM, CDR2 ANQGSEA. The germline V and J ends were trimmed by 3 bases and 5 bases, with 10 bases remaining between them. The CDR3 protein is CSVETRGETQYF. In DNA, the CDR3 is TGCAGCGTTGAGACCAGGGGCGAGACCCAGTACTTC.

Worth noting for this clone: This specimen includes other DNA sequences encoding the same CDR3. The chain uses TRBV5-6 and TRBJ2-5; D perhaps matches TRBD1 (5 bases). The J call may be incorrect, as the DNA end agrees better with TRBJ2-7. The length of the CDR3 is 14 residues. CDR1 and CDR2 from the germline V gene are SGHDT and YYEEEE. In DNA form, the CDR3 reads TGTGCCAGCAGCTTGGGCCAGGGCAGGTACGAGCAGTACTTC. It yields the protein CASSLGQGRYEQYF.

V gene TRBV10-3 combines with J gene TRBJ2-2; TRBD2 is a possible D gene (5 bases). Trimming left V 8 bases short and J 4 bases short, with 14 bases between. CDR1 is ENHRY, CDR2 SYGVKD, per germline. This CDR3 comprises 14 residues. The CDR3 DNA reads as TGTGCCATCGGCGGGCAGGTGATCACCGGGGAGCTGTTTTTT. It is translated as CAIGGQVITGELFF.

Note on this clone: The same CDR3 also results from other DNA sequences found in this sample. J is TRBJ1-1 and V is TRBV28, with D uncertain. Germline V CDR1 and CDR2: MDHEN, SYDVKM. The CDR3 sequence is 13 residues long. Trimming removed 4 bases at V and 0 bases at J, with 6 bases between. CDR3 nucleotides: TGTGCCAGCAGTTCGACCTTGAACACTGAAGCTTTCTTT. This gives the protein CASSSTLNTEAFF. Filled out from reference TRBV28 and TRBJ1-1, the complete variable domain reads DVKVTQSSRYLVKRTGEKVFLECVQDMDHENMFWYRQDPGLGLRLIYFSYDVKMKEKGDIPEGYSVSREKKERFSLILESASTNQTSMYLCASSSTLNTEAFFGQGTRLTVV.

The rearrangement joins TRBV20-1 to TRBJ2-1; a possible D gene is TRBD2 (5 bases). CDR1 DFQATT and CDR2 SNEGSKA come from the germline V gene (reference sequence). Trimming left V 4 bases short and J 9 bases short, with 7 bases between. The CDR3 extends over 10 amino acids. DNA of the CDR3: TGCAGTGCTATAAGCGGTGAGCAGTTCTTC. It yields the protein CSAISGEQFF.

The chain uses TRBV29-1 and TRBJ2-7; D remains unclear. CDR1 and CDR2 (germline): SQVTM, ANQGSEA. V shed 3 bases and J shed 3 bases, with 12 bases lying between them. The CDR3 has 13 amino acids. The CDR3 region has the DNA TGCAGCGTTGACAAAGGAGAAAACTACGAGCAGTACTTC. This codes for CSVDKGENYEQYF.

This clone was picked up a small number of times. The chain combines TRBV28 with TRBJ2-4; D tentatively reads TRBD1 or TRBD2 (6 bases each). The germline V gene has CDR1 MDHEN and CDR2 SYDVKM. The CDR3 spans 16 residues. The ends were cut back, 3 bases at V and 9 bases at J, with 21 bases in the middle. The CDR3 nucleotides are TGTGCCAGCAGTTTCTCGGCGGGACAATCTTATGGCATTCAGTACTTC. It translates to CASSFSAGQSYGIQYF.

About this clone itself: This sample includes further DNA sequences coding for the same CDR3. V is TRBV6-5 and J is TRBJ1-1; weak D call: TRBD1 (6 bases). Trimming shortened V by 6 bases and J by 1 base, and 9 bases separated the two germline ends. The CDR3 is 13 amino acids. CDR1 and CDR2 (germline): MNHEY, SVGAGI. This chain's CDR3 is CASRKTGNTEAFF. DNA for the CDR3: TGTGCCAGCAGGAAGACAGGGAACACTGAAGCTTTCTTT.

This chain joins TRBV11-2 and TRBJ1-4; possibly TRBD1 for D (5 bases). Germline lookup yields CDR1 SGHAT and CDR2 FQNNGV. CDR3 length: 15 amino acids. V was cut by 4 bases and J by 8 bases, with 17 bases left in between. The DNA for the CDR3 is TGTGCCAGCAGCTCCAGGGAAGGGTTTAACGAAAAACTGTTTTTT. Translation: CASSSREGFNEKLFF.

The chain uses TRBV6-6 and TRBJ2-7; D not certain. CDR3 length equals 12 residues. The germline gives CDR1 MNHNY, CDR2 SVGAGI (reference sequence). Between the trimmed V and J ends, which lost 6 bases and 6 bases, there was a span of 12 bases. CDR3 nucleotides: TGTGCCAGCAGACCGAACCGAGGCGAGCAGTACTTC. This codes for CASRPNRGEQYF.

The gene calls are TRBV14 and TRBJ2-2; D may be TRBD2 (7 bases). Between the trimmed V and J ends, which lost 1 base and 4 bases, there was a span of 13 bases. The germline CDR1 and CDR2 sequences are SGHDN and FVKESK. The CDR3 runs to 16 residues. This CDR3 is CASSQVGGLATGELFF. The DNA of the CDR3 is TGTGCCAGCAGCCAAGTCGGGGGGCTGGCCACCGGGGAGCTGTTTTTT.

The sample holds one count of this clone. The chain links TRBV6-1 to TRBJ2-1, with 7 nucleotides matching TRBD1. Germline loops: CDR1 MNHNS, CDR2 SASEGT. The CDR3 is 14 amino acids. V was clipped by 8 bases and J by 8 bases; unmatched bases: 12. In nucleotides, the CDR3 is TGTGCCAGCGGGCGTGAGGGGGCAATGTATGAGCAGTTCTTC. Protein product: CASGREGAMYEQFF.

This chain uses TRBV5-1 with TRBJ2-5; the match to TRBD2 covers 14 bases. The trim removed 4 bases at V and 5 bases at J, leaving 7 bases unmatched. Per germline, CDR1 SGHRS and CDR2 YFSETQ. This CDR3 has 16 amino acids. The CDR3 protein is CASSAQTSGRGETQYF. CDR3 DNA sequence: TGCGCCAGCAGCGCTCAGACTAGCGGGAGGGGTGAGACCCAGTACTTC.